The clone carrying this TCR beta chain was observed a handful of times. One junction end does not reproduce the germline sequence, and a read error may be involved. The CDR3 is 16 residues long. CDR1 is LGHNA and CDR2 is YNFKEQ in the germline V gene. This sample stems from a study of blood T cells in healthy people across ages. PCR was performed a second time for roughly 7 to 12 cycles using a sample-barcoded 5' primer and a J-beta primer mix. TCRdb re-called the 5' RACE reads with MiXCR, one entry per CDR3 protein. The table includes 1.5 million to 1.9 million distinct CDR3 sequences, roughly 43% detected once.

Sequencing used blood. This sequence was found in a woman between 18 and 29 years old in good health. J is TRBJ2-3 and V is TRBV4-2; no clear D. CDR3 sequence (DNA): TGTGACAGCAGCCAAGAACCGCCTCCCCCCGTGGCTACGCAGTATTTT. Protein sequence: CDSSQEPPPPVATQYF.